This TCR beta chain was documented in a study of OX40 agonist ivuxolimab in advanced cancers. Across the study: Ivuxolimab doses were 0.01, 0.1, 0.3, 1.5, 3 or 10 mg/kg every 2 weeks. The dose-escalation cohort was roughly 84% male, with a mean age of 60 years, ranging roughly 20 to 90.

This clone was observed a single time. Libraries were prepared by immunoSEQ multiplex PCR; TCRdb keeps only in-frame clonotypes and omits some of them. The table records about 68,000 clones, approximately 85% of them present only once. The sequencing used CD4+ or CD8+ T cells sorted from blood, collected in a trial of the OX40 agonist ivuxolimab. The sequence was obtained from an adult with an advanced solid tumor such as melanoma, head and neck, liver or kidney cancer.

The CDR3 here is CASSLDPTSSYEQYF. CDR3 coding DNA: TGCGCCAGCAGCTTGGACCCAACCTCTTCCTACGAGCAGTACTTC. The chain has TRBV5-1 and TRBJ2-7; unclear D gene. This CDR3 is built from 15 residues. The germline V and J ends were trimmed by 0 bases and 1 base, with 11 bases remaining between them. Germline-derived CDR1 and CDR2 are SGHRS and YFSETQ.